This entry features one TCR beta chain sequence. Its antigen is unidentified. cDNA molecules, individually, were tagged with unique molecular identifiers. Each CDR3 protein is one row after TCRdb ran MiXCR on the 5' RACE reads. The sample holds some 40,000 distinct CDR3 sequences; 4.7% are singletons and the top ten take around 4.7%. The ends lost 3 bases at V and 7 bases at J; junction bases unmatched: 6. The CDR3 sequence is 14 residues long. This sample is part of a study of early T cells in non-severe SARS-CoV-2 infection. Study as a whole: The chains were unpaired, and the sequenced material was bulk RNA from unsorted whole blood.

Study-level results: Lookups in VDJdb leaned toward anti-spike CD8 responses and missed private and CD4 specificities.

The chain joins TRBV12-3 or TRBV12-4 to TRBJ1-5; the match to TRBD1 covers 7 bases. The TCR sequence derives from an adult who was a healthcare worker with PCR-confirmed SARS-CoV-2 infection or an uninfected control (not recorded which). Specimen: whole blood. CDR3 sequence (DNA): TGTGCCAGCAGTTTTAGGCAGGGGGGACAGCCCCAGCATTTT. It codes for CASSFRQGGQPQHF.